This T cell receptor (beta chain) was retrieved from a study of cytomegalovirus exposure and HLA in healthy donors. Study-wide findings and caveats: TCR beta sequences reportedly predicted the HLA-A and HLA-B alleles of most subjects accurately. Compared with the roughly 670-donor mean, an Asian-associated ancestry cluster reportedly had fewer N-insertions, according to a later analysis.

Points on this clone: Its target is not known.

A multiplex PCR was run with 60 Vbeta primers and 13 Jbeta primers. TCRdb keeps only in-frame clones here, not all; method: immunoSEQ multiplex PCR. The table records 100,000 to 150,000 clones, roughly 74% of them present only once. Sample: PBMCs. This TCR was sampled from a woman in her 50s in good health and CMV-seropositive.

The CDR3: CSVPGYGYTF. The CDR3, as DNA: TGCAGCGTCCCAGGGTATGGCTACACCTTC. The chain combines TRBV29-1 with TRBJ1-2; D is perhaps TRBD1 (5 bases). Trimming pared 6 bases from V and 5 bases from J, leaving 7 bases between. The CDR3 sequence is 10 residues long. Germline assignment: CDR1 SQVTM and CDR2 ANQGSEA.